The 25 T cell receptor beta chains listed next were all sequenced from one sample in a study of cytomegalovirus exposure and HLA in healthy donors. The PCR made use of 60 Vbeta and 13 Jbeta primers. The data were produced by immunoSEQ multiplex PCR, yet TCRdb's version contains in-frame clones alone and is incomplete. This table has about 210,000 clones, roughly 82% appearing once. The sample consisted of PBMCs. The receptor source for this set is a man aged 35-49 years in good health and CMV-seropositive.

The DNA of the CDR3 is TGTGCCAGTAGACCACCCGGGACTACCACAGATACGCAGTATTTT. Its translation: CASRPPGTTTDTQYF. The chain is built from TRBV19 and TRBJ2-3, with 7 nucleotides matching TRBD2. The CDR3 consists of 15 residues. After removal of 6 bases from V and 2 bases from J, the junction contained 8 bases not matched to a gene. Germline CDR1 reads LNHDA; CDR2 reads SQIVND (reference sequence). Looking up the rest from reference TRBV19 and TRBJ2-3 gives the full variable domain: DGGITQSPKYLFRKEGQNVTLSCEQNLNHDAMYWYRQDPGQGLRLIYYSQIVNDFQKGDIAEGYSVSREKKESFPLTVTSAQKNPTAFYLCASRPPGTTTDTQYFGPGTRLTVL.

V is TRBV7-8 and J is TRBJ2-5, with a weak D call TRBD2 (6 bases). CDR1 is SGHVS, CDR2 FQNEAQ, per germline. CDR3 length: 13 residues. V dropped 7 bases and J dropped 2 bases, with 11 bases sitting between them. The CDR3 nucleotides are TGTGCCAGCAATCGGGGGTGGCAAGAGACCCAGTACTTC. Residues: CASNRGWQETQYF.

The chain employs TRBV14 and TRBJ2-3; D not resolved. V lost 4 bases to trimming and J lost 2 bases, with 19 bases between them. CDR1 and CDR2 from the germline V gene are SGHDN and FVKESK. This CDR3 is 17 amino acids long. This chain's CDR3 is CASSPSPSRANTDTQYF. CDR3 DNA: TGTGCCAGCAGCCCTTCCCCCTCCCGAGCTAACACAGATACGCAGTATTTT.

This clone has only one observation. This chain uses TRBV15 with TRBJ1-2, with D perhaps TRBD1 (6 bases). CDR1 is LNHNV, CDR2 YYDKDF, per germline (reference sequence). This CDR3 has 15 residues. V was trimmed by 3 bases and J by 4 bases, leaving 15 bases between them. CDR3 region: CATSRRGGQAYGYTF. DNA for the CDR3: TGTGCCACCAGCAGGAGGGGGGGCCAGGCCTATGGCTACACCTTC.

The CDR3 DNA sequence: TGTGCCAGCAGCCCGACTAGCGGGGGTTCCTACGAGCAGTACTTC. Translating it yields CASSPTSGGSYEQYF. The chain employs TRBV7-2 and TRBJ2-7, with 12 bases matching TRBD2. This CDR3 has 15 residues. Per the germline V gene, CDR1 is SGHTA and CDR2 is FQGNSA. V trimming: 5 bases; J trimming: 1 base; junction bases outside the gene matches: 3.

The chain joins TRBV5-6 to TRBJ1-4; 11 bases align to TRBD1. With 3 bases clipped from V and 0 bases from J, the junction kept 4 bases outside the gene matches. Germline CDR1 and CDR2: SGHDT and YYEEEE. This CDR3 region has 17 residues. The CDR3 coding sequence is TGTGCCAGCAGCTCTCCGGGACAGGGGGCAACTAATGAAAAACTGTTTTTT. Its translation: CASSSPGQGATNEKLFF.

The chain recombines TRBV18 with TRBJ1-1, with 7 bases identical to TRBD1. The germline V gene has CDR1 KGHSH and CDR2 LQKENI. The length of the CDR3 is 17 residues. Losses at the gene ends were 1 base for V and 1 base for J; bases not matched to a gene: 9. This CDR3 reads CASSPRQGGYGNTEAFF. The CDR3 region has the DNA TGTGCCAGCTCACCACGACAGGGAGGTTATGGGAACACTGAAGCTTTCTTT. The full variable domain, in which reference TRBV18 and TRBJ1-1 provide the parts outside the CDR3, is NAGVMQNPRHLVRRRGQEARLRCSPMKGHSHVYWYRQLPEEGLKFMVYLQKENIIDESGMPKERFSAEFPKEGPSILRIQQVVRGDSAAYFCASSPRQGGYGNTEAFFGQGTRLTVV.

This clone was detected only a few times. The rearrangement uses TRBV6-4 and TRBJ2-3, with 9 bases that match TRBD1. The V segment lost 3 bases and the J segment 4 bases; nucleotides outside the gene matches: 8. This CDR3 is built from 16 residues. The V gene's germline CDR1 is MRHNA and CDR2 SNTAGT. The CDR3 bases are TGTGCCAGCAGTGATGGGACAGGGCACAGCTCAGATACGCAGTATTTT. This gives the protein CASSDGTGHSSDTQYF.

On this clone itself: This same CDR3 is encoded by further DNA sequences in the sample. J is TRBJ1-5 and V is TRBV5-1; the D is unclear. The length of the CDR3 is 14 residues. The ends were cut back, 0 bases at V and 4 bases at J, with 8 bases in the middle. Germline lookup yields CDR1 SGHRS and CDR2 YFSETQ. CDR3 coding DNA: TGCGCCAGCAGCTTGGAGGGCGGGAATCAGCCCCAGCATTTT. Translation: CASSLEGGNQPQHF.

This chain joins TRBV6-1 and TRBJ2-2; possible D gene TRBD2, 6 bases. This CDR3 is 14 amino acids long. Trimming stripped 5 bases from V and 1 base from J, with 8 bases between. Germline CDR1 is MNHNS and CDR2 is SASEGT. CDR3 amino acids: CASSTRGNTGELFF. CDR3 coding DNA: TGTGCCAGCAGTACGCGGGGGAACACCGGGGAGCTGTTTTTT.

The chain employs TRBV7-6 and TRBJ2-1, with 10 bases identical to TRBD2. This CDR3 is 18 amino acids long. V shed 7 bases, J shed 7 bases, and the junction held 19 bases outside the gene matches. Germline-derived CDR1 and CDR2 are SGHVS and FNYEAQ. The CDR3 nucleotides read TGTGCCAGCACCCTAGAGGCTAGCGGGGGCCTATTCGGGAATGAGCAGTTCTTC. This gives the protein CASTLEASGGLFGNEQFF.

This clone was picked up one time. Other DNA sequences in this specimen translate into the identical CDR3. The chain couples TRBV27 to TRBJ1-5, with TRBD1 identical over 8 bases. Germline V gene lookup returns CDR1 MNHEY and CDR2 SMNVEV (reference sequence). This CDR3 is built from 14 residues. Germline trimming cut 2 bases from V and 7 bases from J; bases unmatched to any gene: 4. CDR3 region: CASSLGTGGQPQHF. CDR3 nucleotides: TGTGCCAGCAGTTTAGGGACAGGAGGGCAGCCCCAGCATTTT.

The V gene is TRBV19, the J gene TRBJ2-3; TRBD1 matches 7 bases. The ends lost 0 bases at V and 0 bases at J; junction bases unmatched: 9. Per germline, CDR1 LNHDA and CDR2 SQIVND (reference sequence). This CDR3 has 18 residues. Here the CDR3 reads CASSIEGQLFTSTDTQYF. CDR3 DNA: TGTGCCAGTAGTATAGAGGGACAGTTGTTTACTAGCACAGATACGCAGTATTTT.

This chain joins TRBV30 and TRBJ1-1, with D possibly being TRBD1 (5 bases). Trimming removed 8 bases at V and 3 bases at J, with 13 bases between. The length of the CDR3 is 12 residues. Per the germline V gene, CDR1 is GTSNPN and CDR2 is SVGIG (reference sequence). Here the CDR3 DNA reads TGTGCCCACCGCCGGGGGGACACTGAAGCTTTCTTT. This encodes CAHRRGDTEAFF.

The chain links TRBV10-1 to TRBJ2-7; 13 nucleotides match TRBD2. CDR1 is WNHNN and CDR2 is SYGVQD in the germline V gene (reference sequence). The length of the CDR3 is 16 residues. V was pared by 6 bases and J by 7 bases, with 12 bases of the junction left unmatched. The CDR3 nucleotides are TGCGCCAGCAGCCACCAACTAGCGGGAGGGCCGGGGGAGCAGTACGTC. Translated, it gives CASSHQLAGGPGEQYV.

The rearrangement uses TRBV21-1 and TRBJ2-7; the D call of TRBD2 is as the table states it, not checked on the DNA. TRBV21-1 is termed a pseudogene. The CDR3 sequence is 19 residues long. The CDR3 loop is CASSMGGTRLVGTNYEQYF. CDR3 sequence (DNA): TGTGCCAGCAGCATGGGCGGGACGCGCTTAGTAGGCACTAACTACGAGCAGTACTTC.

The chain is built from TRBV10-3 and TRBJ1-2; 8 bases are shared with TRBD1. The CDR3 consists of 13 residues. Germline loops: CDR1 ENHRY, CDR2 SYGVKD. V trimming: 6 bases; J trimming: 7 bases; junction bases outside the gene matches: 7. The CDR3 region has the DNA TGTGCCATCAGCCCGGACAGGGCCGCTGGCTACACCTTC. It specifies CAISPDRAAGYTF.

The rearrangement links TRBV5-4 to TRBJ2-3; 12 bases map to TRBD2. The CDR3 is 16 amino acids. With V trimmed by 0 bases and J by 2 bases, 1 base remained unmatched. Germline V lookup: CDR1 SGHNT, CDR2 YYREEE (reference sequence). This chain's CDR3 is CASSLGLAGATDTQYF. CDR3 DNA sequence: TGTGCCAGCAGCTTGGGACTAGCGGGAGCCACAGATACGCAGTATTTT.

This clone was recorded once. The chain employs TRBV11-2 and TRBJ1-1; 7 bases agree with TRBD1. With 4 bases clipped from V and 7 bases from J, the junction kept 15 bases outside the gene matches. The CDR3 has 16 amino acids. The V gene's germline CDR1 is SGHAT and CDR2 FQNNGV. The CDR3 sequence: CASSSTPGTEALEAFF. CDR3 DNA: TGTGCCAGCAGCTCGACCCCCGGGACAGAAGCACTTGAAGCTTTCTTT.

V usage is TRBV6-6 and J usage is TRBJ2-7; 10 bases line up with TRBD1. V lost 5 bases to trimming and J lost 6 bases; unmatched junction nucleotides: 4. This CDR3 region has 13 residues. Germline CDR1 MNHNY, CDR2 SVGAGI (reference sequence). DNA of the CDR3: TGTGCCAGCAGTCCGACAGGGGGCCGCGAGCAGTACGTC. Residues: CASSPTGGREQYV.

The rearrangement uses TRBV5-6 and TRBJ1-2; weak D call: TRBD1 (6 bases). CDR3 size: 14 residues. In germline, CDR1 is SGHDT, CDR2 YYEEEE. The V end lost 4 bases, the J end lost 1 base, and 11 bases lay between the germline ends. The CDR3 protein is CASSVAGDNYGYTF. The CDR3 DNA reads as TGTGCCAGCAGCGTGGCAGGGGATAACTATGGCTACACCTTC.

The chain carries TRBV4-2 and TRBJ2-1, with 7 bases lining up with TRBD1. CDR1 is LGHNA, CDR2 YNFKEQ, per germline. V lost 3 bases and J lost 1; bases outside the gene matches: 12. The CDR3 length is 18 residues. The CDR3 sequence is CASSHPKPGQNSYNEQFF. The CDR3 region has the DNA TGTGCCAGCAGCCACCCCAAACCGGGACAGAATTCCTACAATGAGCAGTTCTTC.

Only one count was recorded for this clone. The V call is TRBV12-5, the J call TRBJ2-3, with D possibly matching TRBD2 (5 bases). CDR3 length: 16 amino acids. The germline V gene encodes CDR1 LGHNT and CDR2 FRNRAP. Trimming shortened V by 6 bases and J by 0 bases, and 16 bases separated the two germline ends. CDR3 region: CASGDGGPPSTDTQYF. The CDR3, as DNA: TGTGCTAGTGGCGATGGAGGCCCGCCTAGCACAGATACGCAGTATTTT.

The chain uses TRBV11-3 and TRBJ2-3; D unresolved. Between the trimmed V and J ends, which lost 5 bases and 1 base, there was a span of 10 bases. The CDR3 has 14 residues. The germline V gene has CDR1 SGHNT and CDR2 YENEEA. The CDR3 is CASSQRGGTDTQYF. CDR3 nucleotides: TGTGCCAGCAGCCAAAGAGGTGGCACAGATACGCAGTATTTT.

The gene calls are TRBV7-8 and TRBJ2-1; 8 bases map to TRBD1. V gave up 5 bases and J gave up 0 bases; unmatched junction bases: 6. The CDR3 extends over 16 amino acids. CDR1 and CDR2 (germline): SGHVS, FQNEAQ. The CDR3, as DNA: TGTGCCAGCAGCGCGGGACAGGCCCTCTCCTACAATGAGCAGTTCTTC. It is translated as CASSAGQALSYNEQFF.